This T cell receptor beta chain was captured in a study of shared clonotypes between healthy human individuals. The authors distributed each subset's genomic DNA evenly over several immunoSEQ plates. The data were produced by immunoSEQ multiplex PCR, yet TCRdb's version contains in-frame clones alone and is incomplete. The data hold roughly 760,000 clones, with approximately 79% observed a single time. Germline V gene data show CDR1 as SGHVS and CDR2 as FNYEAQ. CDR3 size: 12 residues. V gave up 8 bases and J gave up 2 bases, with 8 bases separating them. The sequencing sample was made of memory CD4+ T cells sorted from blood. Documented subset: CD45RA-negative fraction. The TCR comes from a woman aged 30 to 39 in good health. V usage is TRBV7-6 and J usage is TRBJ2-3; D is unclear. CDR3 residues: CASGVTTDTQYF. The CDR3 bases are TGTGCCAGCGGGGTGACCACAGATACGCAGTATTTT.